These T cell receptor beta chains were read from a single sample in a study of shared clonotypes between healthy human individuals. Only in-frame clones appear in the TCRdb table, and some are missing; sequencing was by immunoSEQ multiplex PCR. Of approximately 2.5 million clones in the sample, 90% to 95% are singletons; the top ten hold around 0.37%. The sequenced material came from naive CD4+ T cells from PBMCs. These receptors all stem from a man aged 18-30 years in good health. Some clones in this sample may be carry-over from other donors' samples. CDR3s include the opening cysteine and the closing phenylalanine or tryptophan. Fields, in order: V gene, J gene, clone size, D gene, CDR3 protein, CDR3 DNA. The D gene is left open where the match is weak. Size tells how often a clone was seen (once, few, many) or the class of an expanded clone, and some rows leave it out.

TRBV4-3,TRBJ2-1,NA,TRBD2,CASSQDRGGLAPSSYNEQFF,TGCGCCAGCAGCCAAGATAGAGGGGGACTAGCTCCTAGCTCCTACAATGAGCAGTTCTTC
TRBV7-2,TRBJ2-3,NA,NA,CASSFRWDIGTDTQYF,TGTGCCAGCAGCTTTAGATGGGACATCGGCACAGATACGCAGTATTTT
TRBV29-1,TRBJ2-5,NA,NA,CSVEIRARETQYF,TGCAGCGTTGAAATCAGAGCGCGGGAGACCCAGTACTTC
TRBV7-9,TRBJ1-1,NA,NA,CASTLRGGAFF,TGTGCCAGCACTCTAAGGGGCGGAGCTTTCTTT
TRBV7-9,TRBJ2-3,once,TRBD1,CADGQGATDTQYF,TGTGCGGATGGACAGGGGGCTACAGATACGCAGTATTTT
TRBV27,TRBJ1-1,NA,NA,CASSLSQGRGEAFF,TGTGCCAGCAGTTTATCCCAGGGGAGGGGGGAAGCTTTCTTT
TRBV6-1,TRBJ2-5,once,NA,CASSVRGETQYF,TGTGCCAGTTCAGTTAGGGGGGAGACCCAGTACTTC
TRBV18,TRBJ2-2,NA,TRBD2,CASSPGLASNTGELFF,TGTGCCAGCTCACCGGGACTAGCGTCGAACACCGGGGAGCTGTTTTTT
TRBV28,TRBJ2-7,once,NA,CASGDRSYEQYF,TGTGCCAGCGGGGATAGGTCATACGAGCAGTACTTC
TRBV15,TRBJ2-7,NA,NA,CATSRDPGNNYEQYF,TGTGCCACCAGCAGAGATCCAGGAAACAACTACGAGCAGTACTTC
TRBV4-1,TRBJ2-5,NA,TRBD2,CASSLYALAGQETQYF,TGCGCCAGCAGCCTATATGCGCTAGCGGGACAAGAGACCCAGTACTTC
TRBV28,TRBJ2-2,NA,NA,CASSLLQSTSTGELFF,TGTGCCAGCAGTTTACTACAGTCAACTTCAACCGGGGAGCTGTTTTTT
TRBV20-1,TRBJ2-7,NA,NA,CSARDNYEQYF,TGCAGTGCGAGGGACAACTACGAGCAGTACTTC
TRBV18,TRBJ2-1,NA,TRBD2,CASSPLAGREQFF,TGTGCCAGCTCACCACTAGCGGGACGGGAGCAGTTCTTC
TRBV9,TRBJ2-1,NA,TRBD2,CASSVGLAGGRSYNEQFF,TGTGCCAGCAGCGTAGGACTAGCGGGAGGGCGATCCTACAATGAGCAGTTCTTC
TRBV5-1,TRBJ2-2,NA,TRBD1,CASSPDRGWSGELFF,TGCGCCAGCAGCCCAGACAGGGGGTGGTCCGGGGAGCTGTTTTTT
TRBV15,TRBJ1-5,NA,NA,CATSRANQPQHF,TGTGCCACCAGCAGAGCTAATCAGCCCCAGCATTTT
TRBV29-1,TRBJ2-5,NA,NA,CSVGIPGSKTQYF,TGCAGCGTTGGTATACCGGGGTCGAAGACCCAGTACTTC
TRBV5-4,TRBJ2-2,once,NA,CASSRGGTNANTGELFF,TGTGCCAGCAGCCGAGGGGGGACAAACGCGAACACCGGGGAGCTGTTTTTT
TRBV7-3,TRBJ2-5,NA,NA,CASSPGVHETQYF,TGTGCCAGCTCACCGGGGGTGCACGAGACCCAGTACTTC
TRBV28,TRBJ1-3,NA,NA,CASSPRGGQVGNTIYF,TGTGCCAGCAGTCCCCGGGGGGGGCAAGTTGGAAACACCATATATTTT
TRBV18,TRBJ1-2,NA,NA,CASSPSVYGYTF,TGTGCCAGCTCACCATCAGTCTATGGCTACACCTTC
TRBV5-1,TRBJ2-2,NA,NA,CASQARSEVTGELFF,TGCGCCAGCCAAGCACGGTCTGAAGTCACCGGGGAGCTGTTTTTT
TRBV10-3,TRBJ2-1,NA,NA,CAISIGATQRGNEQFF,TGTGCCATCAGTATCGGCGCGACCCAGAGGGGGAATGAGCAGTTCTTC
TRBV5-6,TRBJ2-5,few,NA,CASSLRETQYF,TGTGCCAGCAGCTTGAGAGAGACCCAGTACTTC
TRBV28,TRBJ2-2,NA,NA,CAIQDSTGELFF,TGTGCCATCCAGGACAGCACCGGGGAGCTGTTTTTT
TRBV29-1,TRBJ2-7,NA,TRBD2,CSAGAGGRYEQYF,TGCAGCGCTGGGGCGGGGGGGCGCTACGAGCAGTACTTC
TRBV2,TRBJ1-6,NA,NA,CASRPPGTLNSPLHF,TGTGCCAGCAGGCCGCCGGGGACCCTTAATTCACCCCTCCACTTT
TRBV28,TRBJ1-2,once,NA,CASTLRRGFYGYTF,TGTGCCAGCACCCTTAGAAGGGGTTTCTATGGCTACACCTTC
TRBV5-1,TRBJ1-1,NA,TRBD1,CASSNPGQGAWTEAFF,TGCGCCAGCAGCAATCCGGGACAGGGGGCTTGGACTGAAGCTTTCTTT
TRBV2,TRBJ2-7,NA,NA,CASIPLRGGGEQYF,TGTGCCAGCATCCCTTTGCGGGGTGGGGGCGAGCAGTACTTC
TRBV11-2,TRBJ2-7,NA,TRBD2,CASSQTSGIYEQYF,TGTGCCAGCAGCCAGACTAGCGGGATTTACGAGCAGTACTTC
TRBV5-1,TRBJ2-1,NA,TRBD2,CASSLAGPNEQFF,TGCGCCAGCAGCCTAGCGGGCCCCAATGAGCAGTTCTTC
TRBV5-1,TRBJ2-1,NA,NA,CASSSQGGGYNEQFF,TGCGCCAGCAGCTCCCAGGGTGGGGGCTACAATGAGCAGTTCTTC
TRBV28,TRBJ1-1,once,TRBD1,CASSFWAGQGARDTEAFF,TGTGCCAGCAGTTTCTGGGCGGGACAGGGGGCTAGGGACACTGAAGCTTTCTTT
TRBV7-2,TRBJ2-1,NA,TRBD2,CASSMTSGTYNEQFF,TGTGCCAGCAGCATGACTAGCGGAACCTACAATGAGCAGTTCTTC
TRBV5-1,TRBJ2-2,once,TRBD2,CASSPLAGGNTGELFF,TGCGCCAGCAGCCCGTTAGCGGGAGGGAACACCGGGGAGCTGTTTTTT
TRBV4-1,TRBJ1-3,NA,NA,CASSAQGSSGNTIYF,TGCGCCAGCAGCGCACAGGGAAGCTCTGGAAACACCATATATTTT
TRBV4-3,TRBJ1-3,NA,TRBD1,CASSQGGTGAGNTIYF,TGCGCCAGCAGCCAAGGGGGAACAGGGGCTGGAAACACCATATATTTT
TRBV2,TRBJ2-5,NA,NA,CASMLYGLETQYF,TGTGCCAGCATGCTGTATGGGTTAGAGACCCAGTACTTC
TRBV6-5,TRBJ2-1,NA,TRBD2,CASSLLAGAQFF,TGTGCCAGCAGCTTACTAGCGGGAGCCCAGTTCTTC
TRBV19,TRBJ1-1,NA,NA,CATRIGNTEAFF,TGTGCCACCCGGATTGGAAACACTGAAGCTTTCTTT
TRBV28,TRBJ1-2,NA,TRBD1,CASSLRGQAGYGYTF,TGTGCCAGCAGTTTAAGAGGACAGGCCGGCTATGGCTACACCTTC
TRBV6-1,TRBJ1-5,NA,NA,CASTAGDRYQPQHF,TGTGCCAGCACAGCAGGGGATCGGTATCAGCCCCAGCATTTT
TRBV27,TRBJ2-7,NA,NA,CASSFLPGAAYEQYF,TGTGCCAGCAGTTTTTTGCCGGGAGCTGCCTACGAGCAGTACTTC
TRBV28,TRBJ1-2,NA,NA,CASSPYGQNYGYTF,TGTGCCAGCAGTCCCTATGGACAGAACTATGGCTACACCTTC